The 8 T cell receptor beta chains below were found in one sample sequenced in a study of blood T cell repertoires in COVID-19. Sequencing used immunoSEQ multiplex PCR; TCRdb keeps in-frame clones, though not all of them. This table holds over 200,000 clones, 85% found once. The source material was PBMCs or T cells enriched from blood (not recorded which). These receptors were obtained from a man between 35 and 55 years old who had recovered from COVID-19.

The chain combines TRBV11-3 with TRBJ1-6; D is ambiguous. This CDR3 contains 14 residues. Trimming left V 2 bases short and J 7 bases short, with 9 bases between. CDR1 is SGHNT, CDR2 YENEEA, per germline. CDR3: CASSLLEMNSPLHF. The CDR3 nucleotides are TGTGCCAGCAGCTTATTGGAGATGAATTCACCCCTCCACTTT.

This clone came up once. V is TRBV9 and J is TRBJ1-6, with 9 bases matching TRBD1. Trimming at V came to 3 bases and at J to 4 bases, leaving 8 bases not matched to a gene. The CDR3 runs to 17 residues. CDR1 is SGDLS and CDR2 is YYNGEE in the germline V gene. CDR3 sequence reads: CASSGGDREVYNSPLHF. CDR3 coding DNA: TGTGCCAGCAGCGGAGGGGACAGGGAAGTATATAATTCACCCCTCCACTTT.

The genes are TRBV24-1 and TRBJ1-5, with D maybe TRBD1 (6 bases). The V gene's germline CDR1 is KGHDR and CDR2 SFDVKD. This CDR3 contains 16 residues. Between the trimmed V and J ends, which lost 7 bases and 0 bases, there was a span of 15 bases. The CDR3 nucleotides are TGTGCCACCAGGGTGTCCGGACAGAATAGCAATCAGCCCCAGCATTTT. It specifies CATRVSGQNSNQPQHF.

This clone was found a few times. The chain links TRBV6-5 to TRBJ2-5, with 12 bases that match TRBD2. V lost 4 bases to trimming and J lost 7 bases; unmatched junction nucleotides: 10. Germline V gene sequence: CDR1 MNHEY, CDR2 SVGAGI. The CDR3 spans 16 residues. CDR3 sequence reads: CASSFRTSGVGGTQYF. DNA for the CDR3: TGTGCCAGCAGTTTCCGGACTAGCGGGGTTGGTGGGACCCAGTACTTC.

In this sample, this clone turned up once. This rearrangement joins TRBV5-4 to TRBJ2-1; possibly TRBD2 for D (7 bases). The CDR3 spans 14 residues. V lost 4 bases, J lost 2 bases, and 10 bases lay in between. Per germline, CDR1 SGHNT and CDR2 YYREEE (reference sequence). In DNA form, the CDR3 reads TGTGCCAGCAGCAAGGGGGGGGCCTACAATGAGCAGTTCTTC. Its protein is CASSKGGAYNEQFF.

This clone was seen a few times. The rearrangement uses TRBV5-1 and TRBJ2-1; 7 nucleotides agree with TRBD2. This CDR3 contains 15 residues. Per germline, CDR1 SGHRS and CDR2 YFSETQ. With 4 bases clipped from V and 4 bases from J, the junction kept 8 bases outside the gene matches. In DNA form, the CDR3 reads TGCGCCAGCAGCCCCGAGCGGGGCGATTACAATGAGCAGTTCTTC. This encodes CASSPERGDYNEQFF.

As concerns this clone: Other DNA sequences in this specimen translate into the identical CDR3. The V call is TRBV6-5, the J call TRBJ1-1; D perhaps matches TRBD1 (6 bases). The germline V gene encodes CDR1 MNHEY and CDR2 SVGAGI. V gave up 0 bases and J gave up 1 base, with 6 bases separating them. This CDR3 is 14 amino acids long. The CDR3 spells CASSYSGGNTEAFF. The CDR3 DNA reads TGTGCCAGCAGTTACTCAGGGGGGAACACTGAAGCTTTCTTT.

This clone was observed a handful of times. V usage is TRBV3-1 (or the pseudogene TRBV3-2) and J usage is TRBJ2-1; 8 nucleotides align to TRBD2. The CDR3 consists of 14 residues. In germline, CDR1 is LGHDT, CDR2 YNNKEL (reference sequence). V was pared by 3 bases and J by 8 bases, with 6 bases of the junction left unmatched. CDR3 nucleotides: TGTGCCAGCAGCCAGGGACTAGAGTTACATGAGCAGTTCTTC. Residues: CASSQGLELHEQFF.